One and the same sample provided the 20 T cell receptor beta chains below, sequenced in a study of response to subunit inactivated influenza vaccine. MiXCR, run by TCRdb on the RT-PCR reads, gives a single entry per CDR3 protein. The table has 400,000 to 650,000 distinct CDR3 sequences, around 7.7% seen once. The material was PBMCs from blood, obtained less than 30 months after vaccination. These receptors originate from a man aged 50-75 years who received an inactivated influenza vaccine.

This chain uses TRBV4-3 with TRBJ1-5, with 7 positions matching TRBD1. The CDR3 spans 17 residues. V trimming: 3 bases; J trimming: 0 bases; junction bases outside the gene matches: 8. The germline V gene encodes CDR1 LGHNA and CDR2 YSLEER. In nucleotides, the CDR3 is TGCGCCAGCAGCCACCCCAACGGACAGGTTAGCAATCAGCCCCAGCATTTT. Translated: CASSHPNGQVSNQPQHF.

The chain uses TRBV7-2 and TRBJ1-6; tentatively, D is TRBD1 (5 bases). The CDR3 has 15 amino acids. Trimming took 3 bases from V and 3 from J, leaving 9 bases between them. The germline V gene has CDR1 SGHTA and CDR2 FQGNSA. DNA of the CDR3: TGTGCCAGCAGCTTGGGACGGCTCTATAATTCACCCCTCCACTTT. Its protein product is CASSLGRLYNSPLHF.

This rearrangement joins TRBV20-1 to TRBJ2-2; 7 nucleotides match TRBD2. In germline, CDR1 is DFQATT, CDR2 SNEGSKA (reference sequence). V trimming: 3 bases; J trimming: 0 bases; junction bases outside the gene matches: 7. There are 16 residues in the CDR3. CDR3 nucleotide sequence: TGCAGTGCTAGTTCTTGGGAGGGCGCGAACACCGGGGAGCTGTTTTTT. Translation gives CSASSWEGANTGELFF.

The rearrangement joins TRBV4-3 to TRBJ1-1, with a possible D match to TRBD1 (5 bases). CDR1 is LGHNA and CDR2 is YSLEER in the germline V gene. The CDR3 is made up of 15 amino acids. Trimming cost V 0 bases and J 3 bases, with 11 bases left between them. In nucleotides, the CDR3 is TGCGCCAGCAGCCAAGATGGCAGGGTATACACTGAAGCTTTCTTT. This gives the protein CASSQDGRVYTEAFF.

The chain is built from TRBV6-1 and TRBJ2-5; TRBD2 is a possible D gene (6 bases). Trimming left V 6 bases short and J 2 bases short, with 16 bases between. The length of the CDR3 is 15 residues. Looked up from germline, CDR1 is MNHNS and CDR2 is SASEGT. The CDR3 nucleotides are TGTGCCAGCAGCCGGGGGACCGCAAATCAAGAGACCCAGTACTTC. This gives the protein CASSRGTANQETQYF.

This sequence joins TRBV2 and TRBJ2-7; D not certain. CDR1 is SNHLY, CDR2 FYNNEI, per germline. The V gene lost 10 bases and the J gene lost 2 bases, with 15 bases spanning the gap. CDR3 size: 13 residues. CDR3 in amino acids: CATEYTATYEQYF. CDR3 DNA: TGTGCCACCGAATACACGGCTACCTACGAGCAGTACTTC.

This clonotype was seen repeatedly, ten times or more. This CDR3 reads CASSISGQGADGYTF. CDR3 DNA sequence: TGTGCCAGTAGTATATCTGGACAGGGGGCGGATGGCTACACCTTC. The chain links TRBV19 to TRBJ1-2; TRBD1 matches at 11 bases. V shed 2 bases, J shed 6 bases, and the junction held 5 bases outside the gene matches. CDR3 length equals 15 residues. Germline CDR1 and CDR2: LNHDA and SQIVND (reference sequence). The full variable domain, in which reference TRBV19 and TRBJ1-2 provide the parts outside the CDR3, is DGGITQSPKYLFRKEGQNVTLSCEQNLNHDAMYWYRQDPGQGLRLIYYSQIVNDFQKGDIAEGYSVSREKKESFPLTVTSAQKNPTAFYLCASSISGQGADGYTFGSGTRLTVV.

The chain employs TRBV28 and TRBJ2-7, with D unresolved. Germline lookup yields CDR1 MDHEN and CDR2 SYDVKM. This CDR3 has 14 amino acids. The V gene lost 1 base and the J gene lost 1 base, with 8 bases spanning the gap. The CDR3: CASSLLWGSYEQYF. Here the CDR3 DNA reads TGTGCCAGCAGTTTATTGTGGGGATCCTACGAGCAGTACTTC. The full variable domain, in which reference TRBV28 and TRBJ2-7 provide the parts outside the CDR3, is DVKVTQSSRYLVKRTGEKVFLECVQDMDHENMFWYRQDPGLGLRLIYFSYDVKMKEKGDIPEGYSVSREKKERFSLILESASTNQTSMYLCASSLLWGSYEQYFGPGTRLTVT.

In its sample, this clonotype was seen a few times. The gene calls are TRBV15 and TRBJ2-7; the D gene is possibly TRBD2 (6 bases). The CDR3 has 17 residues. The germline V gene encodes CDR1 LNHNV and CDR2 YYDKDF (reference sequence). The ends were cut back, 5 bases at V and 4 bases at J, with 24 bases in the middle. The CDR3 sequence: CATSHYLPTGVEYEQYF. CDR3 DNA sequence: TGTGCCACCAGCCACTACCTCCCCACGGGGGTGGAATACGAGCAGTACTTC.

The chain has TRBV7-9 and TRBJ1-2; D remains unclear. Germline V CDR1 and CDR2: SEHNR, FQNEAQ (reference sequence). Trimming stripped 5 bases from V and 6 bases from J, with 22 bases between. This CDR3 contains 16 residues. The CDR3 spells CASSPDGQILGHGYTF. Here the CDR3 DNA reads TGTGCCAGCAGCCCCGACGGGCAGATCCTGGGTCATGGCTACACCTTC.

The gene calls are TRBV4-2 and TRBJ1-2; D perhaps matches TRBD1 (5 bases). The CDR3 is made up of 14 amino acids. Between the trimmed V and J ends, which lost 1 base and 3 bases, there was a span of 9 bases. In germline, CDR1 is LGHNA, CDR2 YNFKEQ. This CDR3 reads CASSQVGGDYGYTF. The DNA for the CDR3 is TGTGCCAGCAGCCAAGTCGGAGGGGACTATGGCTACACCTTC.

The chain is built from TRBV19 and TRBJ1-1, with TRBD1 as a possible D gene (6 bases). With 7 bases removed from V and 5 bases from J, the gap between germline ends came to 23 bases. The CDR3 has 16 amino acids. Germline V lookup: CDR1 LNHDA, CDR2 SQIVND (reference sequence). The CDR3 nucleotides are TGTGCCAGTACCGGCGGGGGGCAGGGATTTCGTACTGAAGCTTTCTTT. Its translation: CASTGGGQGFRTEAFF. Full variable domain (outside the CDR3, taken from reference TRBV19 and TRBJ1-1): DGGITQSPKYLFRKEGQNVTLSCEQNLNHDAMYWYRQDPGQGLRLIYYSQIVNDFQKGDIAEGYSVSREKKESFPLTVTSAQKNPTAFYLCASTGGGQGFRTEAFFGQGTRLTVV.

There are a few counts of this clonotype. The V gene is TRBV6-2 or TRBV6-3, the J gene TRBJ1-1, with D perhaps TRBD1 (6 bases). The CDR3 loop spans 15 amino acids. Trimming left V 5 bases short and J 4 bases short, with 17 bases between. CDR1 and CDR2 from the germline V gene are MNHEY and SVGEGT. The CDR3 loop reads CASSRQGSRLTEAFF. CDR3 nucleotides: TGTGCCAGCAGTCGTCAGGGGAGCCGTCTCACTGAAGCTTTCTTT.

The chain combines TRBV27 with TRBJ1-6; D remains unclear. The V and J ends lost 2 bases and 4 bases respectively, with 12 bases between them. The length of the CDR3 is 16 residues. Germline CDR1 reads MNHEY; CDR2 reads SMNVEV (reference sequence). This CDR3 reads CASSLRADGYNSPLHF. The CDR3 DNA reads TGTGCCAGCAGTTTAAGAGCGGACGGTTATAATTCACCCCTCCACTTT.

This clonotype has a count of ten or more. The chain employs TRBV5-1 and TRBJ2-1; the match to TRBD1 covers 7 bases. The CDR3 length is 14 residues. V was pared by 1 base and J by 8 bases, with 6 bases of the junction left unmatched. CDR1 and CDR2 (germline): SGHRS, YFSETQ. The CDR3 region has the DNA TGCGCCAGCAGCTTGACAGGGGATTGGGATGAGCAGTTCTTC. As protein: CASSLTGDWDEQFF.

This clonotype was seen repeatedly, ten times or more. V gene TRBV29-1 combines with J gene TRBJ2-3, with D possibly being TRBD2 (6 bases). The germline V and J ends were trimmed by 2 bases and 4 bases, with 31 bases remaining between them. The CDR3 has 20 residues. Germline CDR1 is SQVTM and CDR2 is ANQGSEA. The CDR3 bases are TGCAGCGTTGAACGTATATTTAGGGCTAGCGAAAGCATGGGGCCAGATACGCAGTATTTT. This codes for CSVERIFRASESMGPDTQYF.

This clonotype was counted between two and nine times. The J gene is TRBJ2-7, the V gene TRBV5-1, with D possibly matching TRBD1 (6 bases). Germline CDR1 SGHRS, CDR2 YFSETQ. Trimming shortened V by 0 bases and J by 5 bases, and 15 bases separated the two germline ends. CDR3 length: 15 residues. CDR3 bases: TGCGCCAGCAGCTTGGGAGGTACAGGGTCCCACGAGCAGTACTTC. Translated: CASSLGGTGSHEQYF.

The chain carries TRBV25-1 and TRBJ1-1; TRBD1 is a possible D gene (5 bases). V gave up 1 base and J gave up 10 bases, with 19 bases separating them. CDR1 and CDR2 (germline): MGHDK, SYGVNS. The CDR3 runs 15 residues. The CDR3 sequence: CASSESLRGVGPAFF. The CDR3 nucleotides are TGTGCCAGCAGTGAATCTCTTCGAGGGGTAGGACCAGCTTTCTTT.

The sample holds many counts of this clonotype. At one boundary the junction diverges from the germline segment, which might be a read error. The chain links TRBV5-1 to TRBJ1-3; D may be TRBD1 (6 bases). The CDR3 is made up of 15 amino acids. Germline V lookup: CDR1 SGHRS, CDR2 YFSETQ. This CDR3 is CASSLAGGLGNTIYF. CDR3 sequence (DNA): TGTGCCAGCAGTTTAGCGGGGGGGCTAGGAAACACCATATATTTT.

This clonotype was seen only a few times. A junction end diverges from the germline sequence, so it may reflect a read error. The DNA for the CDR3 is TGCAGCGCTAGTCGGGGGGCGTCCCCCAATGAGCAGTTCTTC. Protein sequence: CSASRGASPNEQFF. The chain recombines TRBV20-1 with TRBJ2-1, with D maybe TRBD2 (7 bases). The CDR3 length is 14 residues. Per germline, CDR1 DFQATT and CDR2 SNEGSKA (reference sequence).